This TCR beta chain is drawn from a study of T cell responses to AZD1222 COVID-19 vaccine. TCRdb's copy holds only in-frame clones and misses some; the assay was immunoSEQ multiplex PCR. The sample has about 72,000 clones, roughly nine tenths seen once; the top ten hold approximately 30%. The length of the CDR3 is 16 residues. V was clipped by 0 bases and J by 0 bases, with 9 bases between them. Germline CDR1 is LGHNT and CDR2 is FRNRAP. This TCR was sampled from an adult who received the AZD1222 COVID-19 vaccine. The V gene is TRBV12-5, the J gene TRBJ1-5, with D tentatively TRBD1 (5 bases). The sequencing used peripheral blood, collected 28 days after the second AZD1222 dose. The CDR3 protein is CASGLVPRDSNQPQHF. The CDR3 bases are TGTGCTAGTGGTTTGGTACCCAGGGATAGCAATCAGCCCCAGCATTTT.